The 4 T cell receptor beta chains reported below all come from one sample, sequenced in a study of response to subunit inactivated influenza vaccine listed by TCRdb under 2018. Taken with the paper, the label for time point translates to: around 42 days after influenza vaccine administration. Library preparation employed RT-PCR. This sample was sequenced with an Illumina HiSeq 2500. Through fastp at Q25 and MiXCR, TCRdb rebuilt clones from the public reads, retaining in-frame beta chains. When rows share a CDR3 protein, they turn into one entry using the most common DNA and genes. The sample has under 200,000 distinct CDR3 sequences on record, roughly a tenth of them singletons. Of the sample, 12% falls within the top ten clones. Specimen: non-naive T cells sorted from PBMCs, collected about 6 weeks after vaccination. According to the study, the label for this sample's cell subset or site signals: memory T cell fraction. All receptors derive from a man aged 50-60 years who received an inactivated influenza vaccine. Donor details come from another sample of the same person, matched by shared clones.

This clonotype was picked up a small number of times. The CDR3 spells CASGTGQGNTEAFF. The CDR3 DNA reads as TGTGCCAGCGGGACAGGGCAAGGGAACACTGAAGCTTTCTTT. V and J are TRBV11-1 and TRBJ1-1; TRBD1 matches 9 bases. CDR3 length: 14 residues. V was pared by 8 bases and J by 1 base, with 5 bases of the junction left unmatched. CDR1 is SGHAT and CDR2 is FQDESV in the germline V gene (reference sequence).

This clonotype was detected ten times or more. CDR3 coding DNA: TGTGCCAGCAGCCCCGGGCCGGGGGCAACGGGCGGGGAGCTGTTTTTT. Translating it yields CASSPGPGATGGELFF. This chain links TRBV7-9 with TRBJ2-2; TRBD1 or TRBD2 may be the D gene (6 bases each). V shed 5 bases and J shed 7 bases, with 20 bases lying between them. There are 16 residues in the CDR3. Per the germline V gene, CDR1 is SEHNR and CDR2 is FQNEAQ (reference sequence).

The chain links TRBV4-1 to TRBJ1-5; possible D gene TRBD1, 5 bases. V gave up 4 bases and J gave up 1 base, with 17 bases separating them. Germline CDR1 MGHRA, CDR2 YSYEKL. CDR3 length: 17 amino acids. CDR3: CASSPVMGEGSNQPQHF. The CDR3 region has the DNA TGCGCCAGCAGCCCTGTGATGGGGGAGGGGAGCAATCAGCCCCAGCATTTT.

The V call is TRBV6-5, the J call TRBJ1-6, with TRBD1 matching 7 bases. The trim removed 4 bases at V and 9 bases at J, leaving 6 bases unmatched. The V gene's germline CDR1 is MNHEY and CDR2 SVGAGI. The CDR3 has 14 residues. The CDR3 sequence: CASSSGQGGSPLHF. In DNA form, the CDR3 reads TGTGCCAGCAGTTCTGGGCAGGGGGGTTCACCCCTCCACTTT.